This passage covers 11 T cell receptor beta chains from one sample sequenced in a study of monozygotic twins with inflammatory bowel disease. With the 5' RACE reads reprocessed, TCRdb shows one record per CDR3 protein and no DNA. The sample spans about 350,000 distinct CDR3 sequences; the ten largest clones claim 2% to 2.5%. Sequences were obtained from blood. Receptors originate from a human donor with ulcerative colitis or Crohn's disease, or a healthy co-twin of an affected twin (not recorded which).

The gene calls are TRBV2 and TRBJ1-1; with no DNA, the TCRdb D assignment of TRBD1 cannot be verified. CDR1 and CDR2 from the germline V gene are SNHLY and FYNNEI. The CDR3 covers 12 residues. The CDR3 sequence is CAGQGVLTEAFF.

The chain employs TRBV30 and TRBJ1-5. CDR1 and CDR2 (germline): GTSNPN, SVGIG (reference sequence). The CDR3 totals 12 residues. CDR3 region: CAWSPKRKPQHF.

This chain uses TRBV12-3 or TRBV12-4 with TRBJ1-4; TCRdb's D gene call, TRBD1, goes unchecked for lack of DNA. The CDR3 is 15 amino acids. The CDR3 loop is CASSGPGTTNEKLFF.

The rearrangement joins TRBV12-3 or TRBV12-4 to TRBJ2-1; TCRdb gives TRBD1 as the D gene, but with no DNA this cannot be confirmed. There are 15 residues in the CDR3. The CDR3 here is CASSSPPTPGNEQFF.

The rearrangement links TRBV5-1 to TRBJ2-1. This CDR3 contains 15 residues. The germline V gene has CDR1 SGHRS and CDR2 YFSETQ. This CDR3 reads CASRGTGGTYNERFF.

This chain links TRBV7-6 with TRBJ2-3. Germline assignment: CDR1 SGHVS and CDR2 FNYEAQ. The CDR3 is made up of 13 amino acids. CDR3: CASSLLVTDTQYF.

The chain has TRBV12-3 or TRBV12-4 and TRBJ1-6; the TCRdb D gene call, TRBD1, has no DNA to confirm it. This CDR3 comprises 14 residues. This CDR3 is CASRIQGGGSPLHF.

This rearrangement joins TRBV7-9 to TRBJ2-2; the D call from TCRdb, TRBD2, cannot be confirmed without DNA. The CDR3 has 17 residues. CDR1 SEHNR and CDR2 FQNEAQ come from the germline V gene (reference sequence). The CDR3 protein is CASSAGTSGSITGELFF.

This chain uses TRBV5-4 with TRBJ2-2; TCRdb calls TRBD1, which cannot be checked without DNA. The CDR3 sequence is 13 residues long. Germline CDR1 reads SGHNT; CDR2 reads YYREEE (reference sequence). This chain's CDR3 is CASSKGGPGELFF.

The chain couples TRBV29-1 to TRBJ2-5; TCRdb returns TRBD2, unconfirmable since there is no DNA. Germline CDR1 and CDR2: SQVTM and ANQGSEA. The CDR3 runs 14 residues. The chain's CDR3 is CSVAGASGKETQYF.

The CDR3 protein is CSASGGSQYNEQFF. The chain combines TRBV20-1 with TRBJ2-1; TCRdb lists TRBD1, though no DNA is available to test this call. From germline, CDR1 is DFQATT and CDR2 SNEGSKA (reference sequence). CDR3 length equals 14 residues.